Sequencing of this T cell receptor (beta chain) was carried out in a study of cytomegalovirus exposure and HLA in healthy donors. Overall study findings and caveats: Common viral pathogens (according to a later analysis) appeared linked to several of the most significant clusters.

The germline V gene has CDR1 SEHNR and CDR2 FQNEAQ (reference sequence). The V and J ends lost 2 bases and 4 bases respectively, with 21 bases between them. The CDR3 has 17 amino acids. As concerns this clone: No antigen is known for it.

It was with 60 Vbeta and 13 Jbeta primers that the PCR ran. The protocol was immunoSEQ multiplex PCR, while the TCRdb copy is restricted to in-frame clones and leaves out a portion. There are some 240,000 clones in the sample; 80% to 95% occur only once, and roughly 1.5% lies in the top ten. J is TRBJ2-7 and V is TRBV7-9, with D uncertain. The sequence was obtained from a girl aged 2-10 years in good health and CMV-seronegative. The sample consisted of PBMCs. CDR3 residues: CASSLRRTVTDPYEQYF. The CDR3 DNA reads as TGTGCCAGCAGCTTAAGGCGAACGGTTACAGATCCATACGAGCAGTACTTC.